A single sample gave rise to the 18 T cell receptor beta chains below, sequenced in a study of cytomegalovirus exposure and HLA in healthy donors. Using immunoSEQ multiplex PCR, the repertoire was profiled, and TCRdb retains in-frame clones only, with some absent. The sample has tens of thousands of clones, approximately 93% seen once. Sequenced sample: PBMCs. The receptors were sampled from a woman aged 18 to 35 in good health and CMV-seropositive.

The chain carries TRBV30 and TRBJ1-1, with no clear D. The germline V and J ends were trimmed by 3 bases and 7 bases, with 15 bases remaining between them. Per the germline V gene, CDR1 is GTSNPN and CDR2 is SVGIG (reference sequence). CDR3 length equals 13 residues. For the CDR3, the DNA is TGTGCCTGGAGATGGAGCCCCGTAATTGAAGCTTTCTTT. It encodes CAWRWSPVIEAFF.

This chain uses TRBV7-7 with TRBJ2-1; 9 bases align to TRBD2. This CDR3 has 18 amino acids. After removal of 3 bases from V and 8 bases from J, the junction contained 17 bases not matched to a gene. Germline CDR1 and CDR2: SSHAT and FNYEAQ (reference sequence). The CDR3 DNA follows: TGTGCCAGCAGCTTCCGGCCCCGGCATAGCGGGAGCAGGGATGAGCAGTTCTTC. Translating it yields CASSFRPRHSGSRDEQFF.

J is TRBJ2-6 and V is TRBV7-3; tentative D call: TRBD2 (6 bases). The germline V and J ends were trimmed by 3 bases and 0 bases, with 15 bases remaining between them. The CDR3 runs to 18 residues. Per the germline V gene, CDR1 is SGHTA and CDR2 is FQGTGA. The CDR3 DNA reads as TGTGCCAGCAGCTTCCACAAAGGAGGGGTCTCTGGGGCCAACGTCCTGACTTTC. Its protein is CASSFHKGGVSGANVLTF.

The chain employs TRBV5-1 and TRBJ1-3; 7 bases map to TRBD1. The CDR3 covers 17 residues. Germline V lookup: CDR1 SGHRS, CDR2 YFSETQ. V was pared by 4 bases and J by 0 bases, with 10 bases of the junction left unmatched. CDR3 amino acids: CASSVGPTGDSGNTIYF. Written as DNA, the CDR3 is TGCGCCAGCAGCGTGGGCCCCACAGGGGACTCTGGAAACACCATATATTTT.

V and J are TRBV6-6 and TRBJ1-2, with 7 bases that match TRBD1. J was trimmed by 7 bases and V by 6 bases; bases with no gene match: 5. Looked up from germline, CDR1 is MNHNY and CDR2 is SVGAGI (reference sequence). CDR3 length: 12 amino acids. CDR3 sequence reads: CASRDWTGGYTF. CDR3 in DNA: TGTGCCAGCAGAGACTGGACAGGTGGCTACACCTTC.

This chain joins TRBV18 and TRBJ1-4; D might be TRBD1 (5 bases). This CDR3 is built from 17 residues. The V gene lost 3 bases and the J gene lost 0 bases, with 14 bases spanning the gap. Germline V gene sequence: CDR1 KGHSH, CDR2 LQKENI. This chain's CDR3 is CASSPDSGVATNEKLFF. CDR3 DNA sequence: TGTGCCAGCTCACCTGATTCGGGGGTCGCAACTAATGAAAAACTGTTTTTT.

This chain links TRBV6-6 with TRBJ2-2; D is possibly TRBD1 (5 bases). Per the germline V gene, CDR1 is MNHNY and CDR2 is SVGAGI (reference sequence). V shed 7 bases and J shed 1 base, with 13 bases lying between them. This CDR3 has 15 residues. The CDR3: CASILDGQNTGELFF. In DNA, the CDR3 is TGTGCCAGCATTCTGGACGGACAGAACACCGGGGAGCTGTTTTTT.

The rearrangement uses TRBV28 and TRBJ1-1, with a possible D match to TRBD1 (5 bases). The V end was cut by 5 bases, the J end by 3 bases, with 16 bases between. The CDR3 runs to 15 residues. Germline loops: CDR1 MDHEN, CDR2 SYDVKM. The CDR3, as DNA: TGTGCCAGCAGTGTTCCAGGGAATGGGGACACTGAAGCTTTCTTT. The encoded protein is CASSVPGNGDTEAFF.

The chain has TRBV7-2 and TRBJ1-5; 7 nucleotides agree with TRBD1. The germline CDR1 and CDR2 sequences are SGHTA and FQGNSA. After removal of 5 bases from V and 9 bases from J, the junction contained 10 bases not matched to a gene. This CDR3 spans 14 amino acids. The DNA of the CDR3 is TGTGCCAGCAGCCCTACAGGGGCCCAAGGGCCCCAGCATTTT. Residues: CASSPTGAQGPQHF.

This chain connects TRBV6-6 to TRBJ2-5; 8 bases line up with TRBD1. The CDR3 spans 13 residues. The junction had 3 bases not matched to a gene; V was cut back by 4 bases and J by 5 bases. Germline CDR1 reads MNHNY; CDR2 reads SVGAGI (reference sequence). CDR3 sequence reads: CASSFGQGETQYF. The CDR3 coding sequence is TGTGCCAGCAGTTTCGGACAGGGCGAGACCCAGTACTTC.

The chain is built from TRBV30 and TRBJ1-3; maybe TRBD1 (6 bases). Per germline, CDR1 GTSNPN and CDR2 SVGIG (reference sequence). V gave up 0 bases and J gave up 3 bases, with 9 bases separating them. The CDR3 length is 14 residues. The CDR3 DNA is TGTGCCTGGAGTGTAGGGACAATTGGAAACACCATATATTTT. Translating gives CAWSVGTIGNTIYF.

The rearrangement links TRBV7-3 to TRBJ1-2; D might be TRBD1 (6 bases). From germline, CDR1 is SGHTA and CDR2 FQGTGA. The CDR3 has 16 amino acids. Trimming stripped 6 bases from V and 7 bases from J, with 24 bases between. The DNA for the CDR3 is TGTGCCAGCAGTTATGGGGGCACACAGGGATCTTCTGGCTACACCTTC. Its translation: CASSYGGTQGSSGYTF.

The chain recombines TRBV5-6 with TRBJ1-4, with D maybe TRBD1 (5 bases). The germline V gene encodes CDR1 SGHDT and CDR2 YYEEEE. The length of the CDR3 is 17 residues. V dropped 4 bases and J dropped 0 bases, with 16 bases sitting between them. The DNA of the CDR3 is TGTGCCAGCAGCCCTGGGGCAGGCGACTCAACTAATGAAAAACTGTTTTTT. Encoded protein: CASSPGAGDSTNEKLFF.

The J gene is TRBJ1-6, the V gene TRBV6-1; 7 bases line up with TRBD1. This CDR3 spans 17 amino acids. V trimming: 4 bases; J trimming: 0 bases; junction bases outside the gene matches: 6. CDR1 is MNHNS, CDR2 SASEGT, per germline. The CDR3 loop is CASSVPPGGSYNSPLHF. In nucleotides, the CDR3 is TGTGCCAGCAGTGTTCCACCAGGGGGCTCCTATAATTCACCCCTCCACTTT.

The chain carries TRBV11-3 and TRBJ2-7; 8 bases are a match to TRBD2. Unmatched junction bases numbered 11, after V lost 6 bases and J lost 7 bases. From germline, CDR1 is SGHNT and CDR2 YENEEA. The CDR3 is 14 amino acids. CDR3 DNA: TGTGCCAGCAGGCTCGGCGGGGGGCCTAGGGAGCAGTACTTC. As protein: CASRLGGGPREQYF.

V is TRBV7-9 and J is TRBJ2-6, with 9 bases that match TRBD1. The CDR3 is 18 amino acids. In germline, CDR1 is SEHNR, CDR2 FQNEAQ (reference sequence). V dropped 4 bases and J dropped 0; count of bases not matched to a gene: 7. CDR3 bases: TGTGCCAGCAGCTCACGGACAGGGGATTTCTCTGGGGCCAACGTCCTGACTTTC. This gives the protein CASSSRTGDFSGANVLTF.

The rearrangement links TRBV30 to TRBJ2-1; possible D gene TRBD2, 6 bases. Per the germline V gene, CDR1 is GTSNPN and CDR2 is SVGIG (reference sequence). This CDR3 is 13 amino acids long. The germline V and J ends were trimmed by 3 bases and 7 bases, with 13 bases remaining between them. CDR3 residues: CAWRKDGGNEQFF. CDR3 in DNA: TGTGCCTGGAGGAAAGACGGGGGTAATGAGCAGTTCTTC.

Here the CDR3 DNA reads TGTGCCAGCAGCGTAGTCCCGACAGGGGCTAATGAAAAACTGTTTTTT. It encodes CASSVVPTGANEKLFF. The chain uses TRBV9 and TRBJ1-4, with TRBD1 matching 8 bases. The CDR3 is 16 residues long. Germline V gives CDR1 SGDLS, CDR2 YYNGEE. Trimming at V came to 0 bases and at J to 3 bases, leaving 4 bases not matched to a gene.